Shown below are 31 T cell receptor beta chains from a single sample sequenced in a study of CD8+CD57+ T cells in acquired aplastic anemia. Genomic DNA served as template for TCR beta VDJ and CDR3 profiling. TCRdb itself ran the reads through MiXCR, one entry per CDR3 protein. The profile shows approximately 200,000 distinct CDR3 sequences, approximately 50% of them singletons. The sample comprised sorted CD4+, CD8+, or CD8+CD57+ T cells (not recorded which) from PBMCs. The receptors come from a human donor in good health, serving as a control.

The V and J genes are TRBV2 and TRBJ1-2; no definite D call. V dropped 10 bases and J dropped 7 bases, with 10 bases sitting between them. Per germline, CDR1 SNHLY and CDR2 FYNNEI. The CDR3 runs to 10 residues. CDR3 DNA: TGTGCCACAGCAGGTGCTGGCTACACCTTC. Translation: CATAGAGYTF.

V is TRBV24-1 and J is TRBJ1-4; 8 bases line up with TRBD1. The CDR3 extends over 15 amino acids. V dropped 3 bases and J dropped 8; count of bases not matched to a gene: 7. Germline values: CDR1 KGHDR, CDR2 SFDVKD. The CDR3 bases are TGTGCCACCAGTGATGCCGGGACAGGACACGAAAAACTGTTTTTT. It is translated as CATSDAGTGHEKLFF.

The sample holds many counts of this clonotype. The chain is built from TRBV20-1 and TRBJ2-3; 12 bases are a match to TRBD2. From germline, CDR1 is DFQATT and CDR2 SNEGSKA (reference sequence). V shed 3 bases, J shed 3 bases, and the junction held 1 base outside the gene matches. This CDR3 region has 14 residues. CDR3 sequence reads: CSASGLAGTDTQYF. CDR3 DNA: TGCAGTGCTAGTGGACTAGCGGGGACAGATACGCAGTATTTT.

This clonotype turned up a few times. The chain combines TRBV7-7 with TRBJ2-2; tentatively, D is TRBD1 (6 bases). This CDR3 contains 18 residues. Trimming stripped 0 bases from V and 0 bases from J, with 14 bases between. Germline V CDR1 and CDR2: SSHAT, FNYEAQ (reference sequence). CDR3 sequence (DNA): TGTGCCAGCAGCTTAGCCGGGACACTGCGTCCGAACACCGGGGAGCTGTTTTTT. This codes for CASSLAGTLRPNTGELFF.

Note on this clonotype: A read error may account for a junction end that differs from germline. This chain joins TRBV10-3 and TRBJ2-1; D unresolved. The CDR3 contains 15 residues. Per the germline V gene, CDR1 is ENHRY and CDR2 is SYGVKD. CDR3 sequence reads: CAISESTGSYDEQFF. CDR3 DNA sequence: TGCGCCATCAGTGAGTCCACGGGTTCCTACGATGAGCAGTTCTTC.

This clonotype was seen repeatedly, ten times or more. CDR3 DNA: TGTGCCAGCTCATCCACGACAGGGACCTACGAGCAGTACTTC. The encoded protein is CASSSTTGTYEQYF. This chain uses TRBV18 with TRBJ2-7; 7 bases match TRBD1. Germline V gene lookup returns CDR1 KGHSH and CDR2 LQKENI. CDR3 length equals 14 residues. J was trimmed by 2 bases and V by 5 bases; bases with no gene match: 6. The full variable domain, with the rest looked up from reference TRBV18 and TRBJ2-7, is NAGVMQNPRHLVRRRGQEARLRCSPMKGHSHVYWYRQLPEEGLKFMVYLQKENIIDESGMPKERFSAEFPKEGPSILRIQQVVRGDSAAYFCASSSTTGTYEQYFGPGTRLTVT.

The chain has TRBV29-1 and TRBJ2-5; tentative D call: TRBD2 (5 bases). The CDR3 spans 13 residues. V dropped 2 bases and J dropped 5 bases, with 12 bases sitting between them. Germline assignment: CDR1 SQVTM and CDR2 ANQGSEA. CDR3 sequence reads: CSVEKTRGETQYF. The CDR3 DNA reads TGCAGCGTTGAAAAAACTCGAGGGGAGACCCAGTACTTC.

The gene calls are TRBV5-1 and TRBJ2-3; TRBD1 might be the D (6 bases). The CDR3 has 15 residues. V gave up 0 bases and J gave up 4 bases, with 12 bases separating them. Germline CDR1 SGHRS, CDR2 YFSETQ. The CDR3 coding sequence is TGCGCCAGCAGCTTGGCCCTTGGGGGCTCAGATACGCAGTATTTT. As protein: CASSLALGGSDTQYF. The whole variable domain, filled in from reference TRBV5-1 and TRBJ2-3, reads KAGVTQTPRYLIKTRGQQVTLSCSPISGHRSVSWYQQTPGQGLQFLFEYFSETQRNKGNFPGRFSGRQFSNSRSEMNVSTLELGDSALYLCASSLALGGSDTQYFGPGTRLTVL.

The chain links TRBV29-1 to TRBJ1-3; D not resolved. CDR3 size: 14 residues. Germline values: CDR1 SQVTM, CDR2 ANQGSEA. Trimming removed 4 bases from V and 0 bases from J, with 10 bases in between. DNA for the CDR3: TGCAGCGTTGGGGAGAATATCTCTGGAAACACCATATATTTT. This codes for CSVGENISGNTIYF.

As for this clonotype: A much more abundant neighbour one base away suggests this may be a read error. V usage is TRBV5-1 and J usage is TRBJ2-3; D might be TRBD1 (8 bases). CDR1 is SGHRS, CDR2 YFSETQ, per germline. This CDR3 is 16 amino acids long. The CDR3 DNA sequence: TGCGCCAGCAACTTGGGGGGGGGACAGGGCACAGATACGCAGTATTTT. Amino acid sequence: CASNLGGGQGTDTQYF.

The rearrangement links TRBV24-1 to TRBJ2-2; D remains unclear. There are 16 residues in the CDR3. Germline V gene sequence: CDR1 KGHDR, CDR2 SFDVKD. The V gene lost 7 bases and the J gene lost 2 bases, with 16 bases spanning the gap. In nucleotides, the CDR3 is TGTGCCACCAGCACATCAGGTCGACCAAACACCGGGGAGCTGTTTTTT. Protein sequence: CATSTSGRPNTGELFF.

The CDR3 loop is CSATESYNEQFF. The CDR3, as DNA: TGCAGTGCCACGGAGTCTTACAATGAGCAGTTCTTC. The V and J genes are TRBV20-1 and TRBJ2-1; no definite D call. Trimming stripped 6 bases from V and 4 bases from J, with 10 bases between. This CDR3 contains 12 residues. CDR1 is DFQATT, CDR2 SNEGSKA, per germline (reference sequence).

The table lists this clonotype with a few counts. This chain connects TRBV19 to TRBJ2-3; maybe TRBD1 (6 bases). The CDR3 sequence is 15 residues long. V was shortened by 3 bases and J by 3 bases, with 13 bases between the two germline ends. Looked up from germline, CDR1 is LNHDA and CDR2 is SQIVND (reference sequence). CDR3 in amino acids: CASSIGQYLTDTQYF. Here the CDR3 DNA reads TGTGCCAGTAGTATCGGACAGTACCTTACAGATACGCAGTATTTT. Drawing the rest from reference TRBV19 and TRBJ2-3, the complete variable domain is DGGITQSPKYLFRKEGQNVTLSCEQNLNHDAMYWYRQDPGQGLRLIYYSQIVNDFQKGDIAEGYSVSREKKESFPLTVTSAQKNPTAFYLCASSIGQYLTDTQYFGPGTRLTVL.

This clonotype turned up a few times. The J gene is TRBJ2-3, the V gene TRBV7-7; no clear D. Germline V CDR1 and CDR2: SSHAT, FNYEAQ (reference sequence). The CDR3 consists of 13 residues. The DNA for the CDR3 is TGTGCTAGCTCCGCGGCCCCCACAGATACGCAGTATTTT. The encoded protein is CASSAAPTDTQYF.

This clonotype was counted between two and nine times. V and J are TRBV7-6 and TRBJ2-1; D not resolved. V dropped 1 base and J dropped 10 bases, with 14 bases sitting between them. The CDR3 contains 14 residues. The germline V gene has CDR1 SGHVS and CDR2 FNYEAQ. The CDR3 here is CASSLGPDRPEQFF. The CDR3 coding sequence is TGTGCCAGCAGCTTAGGGCCGGACCGCCCCGAGCAGTTCTTC.

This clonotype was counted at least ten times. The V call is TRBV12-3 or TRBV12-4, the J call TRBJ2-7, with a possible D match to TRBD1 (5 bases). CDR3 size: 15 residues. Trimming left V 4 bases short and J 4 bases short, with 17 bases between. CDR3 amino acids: CASSSIGENRYEQYF. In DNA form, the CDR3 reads TGTGCCAGCAGTTCGATCGGCGAAAACAGGTACGAGCAGTACTTC.

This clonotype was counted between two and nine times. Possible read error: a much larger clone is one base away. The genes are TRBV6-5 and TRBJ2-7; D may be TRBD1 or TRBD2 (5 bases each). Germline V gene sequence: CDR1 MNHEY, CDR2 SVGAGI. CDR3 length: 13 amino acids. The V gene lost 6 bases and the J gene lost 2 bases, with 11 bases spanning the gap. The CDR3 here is CASRTDYPYEQYF. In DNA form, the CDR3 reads TGTGCCAGCAGGACAGACTACCCCTACGAGCAGTACTTC.

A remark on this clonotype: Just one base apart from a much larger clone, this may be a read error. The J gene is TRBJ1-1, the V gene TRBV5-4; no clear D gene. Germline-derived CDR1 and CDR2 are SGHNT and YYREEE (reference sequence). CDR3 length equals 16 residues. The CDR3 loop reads CASSLSGPLRYTGAFF. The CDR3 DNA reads TGTGCCAGCAGCTTGTCTGGGCCCCTCCGCTACACTGGAGCTTTCTTT.

The CDR3 DNA reads as TGTGCCAGCAGTGAACGTACAACTACTGAAGCTTTCTTT. It codes for CASSERTTTEAFF. The chain joins TRBV25-1 to TRBJ1-1, with unresolved D. The CDR3 sequence is 13 residues long. The germline CDR1 and CDR2 sequences are MGHDK and SYGVNS. Trimming took off 2 bases at V and 5 bases at J, with 9 bases between the two ends.

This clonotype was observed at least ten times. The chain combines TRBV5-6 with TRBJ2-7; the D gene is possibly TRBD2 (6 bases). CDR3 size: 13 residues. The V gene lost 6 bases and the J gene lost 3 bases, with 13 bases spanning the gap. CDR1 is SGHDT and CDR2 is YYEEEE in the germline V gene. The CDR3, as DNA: TGTGCCAGCACCATCTTGGGGGGCTACGAGCAGTACTTC. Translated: CASTILGGYEQYF.

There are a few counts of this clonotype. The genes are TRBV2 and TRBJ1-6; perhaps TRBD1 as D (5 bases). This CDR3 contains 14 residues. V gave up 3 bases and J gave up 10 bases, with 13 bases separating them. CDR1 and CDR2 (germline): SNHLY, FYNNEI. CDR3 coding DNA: TGTGCCAGCAGTGATCCCAAGGGGAGCTCACCCCTCCACTTT. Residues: CASSDPKGSSPLHF.

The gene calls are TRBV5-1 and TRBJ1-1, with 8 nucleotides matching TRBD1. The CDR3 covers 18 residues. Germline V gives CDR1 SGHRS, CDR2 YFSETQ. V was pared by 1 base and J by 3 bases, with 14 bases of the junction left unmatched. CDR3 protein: CASSLLGGQGGLDTEAFF. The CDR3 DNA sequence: TGCGCCAGCAGCTTGTTAGGCGGACAGGGAGGATTAGACACTGAAGCTTTCTTT.

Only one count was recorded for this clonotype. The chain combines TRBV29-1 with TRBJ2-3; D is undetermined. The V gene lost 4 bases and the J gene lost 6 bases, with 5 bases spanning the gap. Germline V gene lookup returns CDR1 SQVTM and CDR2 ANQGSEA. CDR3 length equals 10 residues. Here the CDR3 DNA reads TGCAGCGTTGGAGGTGATACGCAGTATTTT. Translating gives CSVGGDTQYF.

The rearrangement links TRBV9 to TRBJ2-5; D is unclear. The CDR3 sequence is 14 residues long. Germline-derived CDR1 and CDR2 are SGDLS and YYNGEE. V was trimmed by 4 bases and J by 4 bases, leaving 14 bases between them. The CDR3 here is CASSLPDPPETQYF. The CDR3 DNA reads TGTGCCAGCAGCTTGCCAGACCCTCCAGAGACCCAGTACTTC.

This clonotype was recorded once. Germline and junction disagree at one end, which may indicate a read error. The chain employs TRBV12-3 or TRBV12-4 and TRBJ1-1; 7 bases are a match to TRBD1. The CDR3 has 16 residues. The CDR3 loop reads CASSVSPGTENTEAYF. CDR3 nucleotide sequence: TGTGCCAGCAGTGTATCCCCGGGGACAGAGAACACTGAAGCTTACTTT.

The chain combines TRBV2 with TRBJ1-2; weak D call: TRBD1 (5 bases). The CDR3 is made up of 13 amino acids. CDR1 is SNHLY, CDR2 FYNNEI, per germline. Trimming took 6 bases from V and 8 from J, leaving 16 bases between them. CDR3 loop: CASSVLYGGGYTF. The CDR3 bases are TGTGCCAGCAGCGTCCTCTATGGGGGGGGCTACACCTTC.

DNA for the CDR3: TGCGCCAGCAGCTTGCAGTATAGCTCGGATGAGCAGTACTTC. This codes for CASSLQYSSDEQYF. The chain recombines TRBV5-1 with TRBJ2-7; D remains ambiguous. V was trimmed by 1 base and J by 7 bases, leaving 15 bases between them. Germline V gene lookup returns CDR1 SGHRS and CDR2 YFSETQ. This CDR3 region has 14 residues.

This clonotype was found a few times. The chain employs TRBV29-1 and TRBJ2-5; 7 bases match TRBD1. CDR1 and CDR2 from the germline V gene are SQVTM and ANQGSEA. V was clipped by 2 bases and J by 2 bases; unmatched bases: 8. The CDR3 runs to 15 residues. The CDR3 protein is CSVENRGADQETQYF. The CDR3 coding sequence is TGCAGCGTTGAAAACAGGGGAGCGGATCAAGAGACCCAGTACTTC.

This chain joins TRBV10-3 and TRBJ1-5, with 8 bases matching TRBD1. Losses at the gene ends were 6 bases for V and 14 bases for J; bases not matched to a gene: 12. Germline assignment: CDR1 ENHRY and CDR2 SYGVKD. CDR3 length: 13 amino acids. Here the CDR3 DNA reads TGTGCCATCAGGGGGGACAGGTACTCCTACGAGCATTTT. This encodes CAIRGDRYSYEHF.

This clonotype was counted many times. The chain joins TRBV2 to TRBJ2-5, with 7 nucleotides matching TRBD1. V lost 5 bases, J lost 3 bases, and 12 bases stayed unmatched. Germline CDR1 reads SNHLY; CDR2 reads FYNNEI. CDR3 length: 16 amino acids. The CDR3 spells CASSREGALQKETQYF. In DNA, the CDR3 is TGTGCCAGCAGTCGTGAGGGGGCCTTACAAAAAGAGACCCAGTACTTC. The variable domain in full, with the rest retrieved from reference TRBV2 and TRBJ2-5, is EPEVTQTPSHQVTQMGQEVILRCVPISNHLYFYWYRQILGQKVEFLVSFYNNEISEKSEIFDDQFSVERPDGSNFTLKIRSTKLEDSAMYFCASSREGALQKETQYFGPGTRLLVL.

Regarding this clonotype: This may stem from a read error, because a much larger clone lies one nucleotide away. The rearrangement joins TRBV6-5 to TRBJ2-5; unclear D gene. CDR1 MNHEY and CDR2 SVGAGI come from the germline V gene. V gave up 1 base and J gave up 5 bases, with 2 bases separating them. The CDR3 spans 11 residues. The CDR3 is CASSYLETQYF. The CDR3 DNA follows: TGTGCCAGCAGTTACTTGGAGACCCAGTACTTC.